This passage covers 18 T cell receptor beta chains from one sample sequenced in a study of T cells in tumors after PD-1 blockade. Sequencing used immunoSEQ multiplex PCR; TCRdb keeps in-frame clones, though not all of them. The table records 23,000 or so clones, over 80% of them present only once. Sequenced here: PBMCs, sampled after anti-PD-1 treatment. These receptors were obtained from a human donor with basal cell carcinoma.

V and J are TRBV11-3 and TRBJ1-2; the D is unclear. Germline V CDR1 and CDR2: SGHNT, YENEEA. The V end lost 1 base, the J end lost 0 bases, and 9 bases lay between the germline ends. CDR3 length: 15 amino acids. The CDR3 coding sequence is TGTGCCAGCAGCTTAGGGCGGTCATCTAACTATGGCTACACCTTC. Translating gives CASSLGRSSNYGYTF.

CDR3 in DNA: TGTGCCTGGAGTGCGAAGGGCTCGAGCAATCAGCCCCAGCATTTT. It specifies CAWSAKGSSNQPQHF. This chain joins TRBV30 and TRBJ1-5; D is ambiguous. The V gene's germline CDR1 is GTSNPN and CDR2 SVGIG (reference sequence). There are 15 residues in the CDR3. The V and J ends lost 1 base and 1 base respectively, with 11 bases between them.

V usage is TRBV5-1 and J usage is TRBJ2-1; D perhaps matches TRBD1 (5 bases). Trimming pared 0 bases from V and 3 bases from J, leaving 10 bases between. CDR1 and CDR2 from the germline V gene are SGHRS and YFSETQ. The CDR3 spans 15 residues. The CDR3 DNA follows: TGCGCCAGCAGCTTGGGCCAGGGAATCTACAATGAGCAGTTCTTC. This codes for CASSLGQGIYNEQFF.

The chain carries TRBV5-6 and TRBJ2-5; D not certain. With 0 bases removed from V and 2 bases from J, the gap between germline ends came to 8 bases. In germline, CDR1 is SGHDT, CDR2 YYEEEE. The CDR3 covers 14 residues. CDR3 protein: CASSLAVRQETQYF. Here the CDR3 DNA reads TGTGCCAGCAGCTTGGCTGTCAGACAAGAGACCCAGTACTTC.

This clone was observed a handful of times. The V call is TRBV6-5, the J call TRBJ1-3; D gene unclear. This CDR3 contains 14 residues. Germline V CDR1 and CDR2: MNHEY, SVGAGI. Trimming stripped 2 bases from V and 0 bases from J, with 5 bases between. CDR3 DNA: TGTGCCAGCAGTTACGCCAGCTCTGGAAACACCATATATTTT. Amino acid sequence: CASSYASSGNTIYF.

The CDR3 DNA follows: TGTGCCAGCAGCATGCACCCGGGCGCTGAAGCTTTCTTT. Its translation: CASSMHPGAEAFF. The chain recombines TRBV7-2 with TRBJ1-1; D remains ambiguous. CDR1 and CDR2 from the germline V gene are SGHTA and FQGNSA. The CDR3 runs to 13 residues. The V end lost 5 bases, the J end lost 6 bases, and 13 bases lay between the germline ends.

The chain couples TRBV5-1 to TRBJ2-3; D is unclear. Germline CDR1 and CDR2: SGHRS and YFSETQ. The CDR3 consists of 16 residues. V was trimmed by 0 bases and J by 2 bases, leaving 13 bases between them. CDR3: CASSLAPTQYTDTQYF. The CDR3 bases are TGCGCCAGCAGCTTGGCCCCGACTCAGTACACAGATACGCAGTATTTT.

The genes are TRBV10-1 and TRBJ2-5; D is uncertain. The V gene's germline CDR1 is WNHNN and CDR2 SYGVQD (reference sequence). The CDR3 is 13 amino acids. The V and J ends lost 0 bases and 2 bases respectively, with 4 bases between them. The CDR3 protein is CASSESPQETQYF. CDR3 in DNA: TGCGCCAGCAGTGAGTCCCCACAAGAGACCCAGTACTTC.

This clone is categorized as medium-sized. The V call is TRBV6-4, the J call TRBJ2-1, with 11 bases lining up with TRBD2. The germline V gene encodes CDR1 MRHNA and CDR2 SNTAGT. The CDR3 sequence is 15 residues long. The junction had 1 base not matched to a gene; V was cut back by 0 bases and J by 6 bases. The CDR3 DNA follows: TGTGCCAGCAGTGACTCTAGCGGGGGGGCCAATGAGCAGTTCTTC. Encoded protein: CASSDSSGGANEQFF.

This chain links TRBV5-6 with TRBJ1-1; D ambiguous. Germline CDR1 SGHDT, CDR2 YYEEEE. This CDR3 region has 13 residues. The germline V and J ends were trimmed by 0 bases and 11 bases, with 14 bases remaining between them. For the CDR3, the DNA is TGTGCCAGCAGCTTGGAAGGTCGGCGGAGGGCTTTCTTT. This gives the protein CASSLEGRRRAFF.

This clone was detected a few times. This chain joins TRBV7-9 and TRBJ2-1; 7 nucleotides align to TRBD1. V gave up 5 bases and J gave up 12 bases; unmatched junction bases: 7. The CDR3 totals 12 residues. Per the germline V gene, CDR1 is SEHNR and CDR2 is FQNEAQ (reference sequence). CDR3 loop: CASSLRTGTQFF. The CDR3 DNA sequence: TGTGCCAGCAGCCTGCGGACAGGCACGCAGTTCTTC.

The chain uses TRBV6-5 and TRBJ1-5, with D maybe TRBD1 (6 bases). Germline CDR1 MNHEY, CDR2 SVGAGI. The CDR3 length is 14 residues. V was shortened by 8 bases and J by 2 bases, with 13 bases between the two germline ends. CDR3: CASWGGWGNQPQHF. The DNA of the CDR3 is TGTGCCAGCTGGGGGGGCTGGGGCAATCAGCCCCAGCATTTT.

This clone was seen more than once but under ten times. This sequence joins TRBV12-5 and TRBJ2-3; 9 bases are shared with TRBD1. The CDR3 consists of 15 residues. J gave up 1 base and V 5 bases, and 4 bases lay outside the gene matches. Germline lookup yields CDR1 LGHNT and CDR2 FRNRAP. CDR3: CASGSGDRGTDTQYF. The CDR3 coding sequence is TGTGCTAGTGGTAGCGGGGACAGGGGCACAGATACGCAGTATTTT.

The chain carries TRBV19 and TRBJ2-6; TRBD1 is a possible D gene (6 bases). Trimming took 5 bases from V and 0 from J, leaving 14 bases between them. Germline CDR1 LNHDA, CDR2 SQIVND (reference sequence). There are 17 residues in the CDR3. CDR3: CASSSGTRSSGANVLTF. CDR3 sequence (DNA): TGTGCCAGTAGTTCCGGGACACGGAGCTCTGGGGCCAACGTCCTGACTTTC.

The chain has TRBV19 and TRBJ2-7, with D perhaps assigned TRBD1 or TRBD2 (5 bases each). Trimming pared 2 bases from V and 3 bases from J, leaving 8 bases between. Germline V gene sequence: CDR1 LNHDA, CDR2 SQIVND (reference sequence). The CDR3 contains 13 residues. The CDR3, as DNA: TGTGCCAGTAGTATACGGGACGGCTACGAGCAGTACTTC. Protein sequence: CASSIRDGYEQYF.

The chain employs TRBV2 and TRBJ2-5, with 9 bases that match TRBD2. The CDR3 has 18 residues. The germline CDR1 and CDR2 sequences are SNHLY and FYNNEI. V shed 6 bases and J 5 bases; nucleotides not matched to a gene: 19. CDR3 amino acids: CASRRRRGGPPPRETQYF. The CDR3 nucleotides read TGTGCCAGCAGGCGACGGCGGGGGGGCCCCCCCCCTCGTGAGACCCAGTACTTC. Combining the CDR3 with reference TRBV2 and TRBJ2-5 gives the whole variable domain EPEVTQTPSHQVTQMGQEVILRCVPISNHLYFYWYRQILGQKVEFLVSFYNNEISEKSEIFDDQFSVERPDGSNFTLKIRSTKLEDSAMYFCASRRRRGGPPPRETQYFGPGTRLLVL.

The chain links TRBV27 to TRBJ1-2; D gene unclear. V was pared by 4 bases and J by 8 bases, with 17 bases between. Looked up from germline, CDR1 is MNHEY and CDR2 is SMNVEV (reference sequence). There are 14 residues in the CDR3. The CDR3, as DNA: TGTGCCAGCAGTTCCCGGGCCCAGATTGGAGGCTACACCTTC. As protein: CASSSRAQIGGYTF.

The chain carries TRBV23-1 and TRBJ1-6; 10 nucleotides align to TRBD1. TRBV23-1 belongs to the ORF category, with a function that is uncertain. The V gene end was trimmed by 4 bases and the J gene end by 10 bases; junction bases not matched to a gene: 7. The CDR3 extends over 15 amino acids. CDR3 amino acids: CASSRDRGRRSPLHF. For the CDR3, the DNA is TGCGCCAGCAGTCGCGACAGGGGGCGGAGATCACCCCTCCACTTT.